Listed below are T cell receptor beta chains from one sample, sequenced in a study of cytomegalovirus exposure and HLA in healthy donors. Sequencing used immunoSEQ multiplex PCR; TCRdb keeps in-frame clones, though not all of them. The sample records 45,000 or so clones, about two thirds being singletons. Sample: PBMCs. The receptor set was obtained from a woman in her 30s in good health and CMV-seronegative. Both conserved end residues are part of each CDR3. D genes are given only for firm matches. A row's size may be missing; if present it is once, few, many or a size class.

CASSGTDYGYTF | TGTGCCAGCAGCGGGACAGACTATGGCTACACCTTC | TRBJ1-2 | TRBV2 | TRBD1 | once
CSVLDGSSTIEQFF | TGCAGCGTTCTGGACGGGAGTTCTACAATTGAGCAGTTCTTC | TRBJ2-1 | TRBV29-1 | - | once
CASSLTGAEQYF | TGTGCCAGCAGCTTAACAGGGGCCGAGCAGTACTTC | TRBJ2-7 | TRBV5-6 | TRBD1 | -
CSGTQDGRGYTF | TGCAGCGGTACACAGGACGGTCGGGGCTACACCTTC | TRBJ1-2 | TRBV29-1 | - | -
CASSSRTGGPYEQYF | TGTGCCAGCAGCTCCCGGACAGGGGGCCCCTACGAGCAGTACTTC | TRBJ2-7 | TRBV7-3 | TRBD1 | once
CASSWLEGTDTQYF | TGTGCCAGCAGCTGGCTGGAGGGCACAGATACGCAGTATTTT | TRBJ2-3 | TRBV5-6 | - | -
CASAGPNTGELFF | TGTGCCAGCGCGGGGCCTAACACCGGGGAGCTGTTTTTT | TRBJ2-2 | TRBV6-5 | - | few
CASSGSQELFF | TGTGCCAGCTCAGGATCCCAGGAGCTGTTTTTT | TRBJ2-2 | TRBV6-1 | - | few
CASSPQSGVSMNTEAFF | TGTGCCAGCTCACCTCAATCCGGGGTGAGCATGAACACTGAAGCTTTCTTT | TRBJ1-1 | TRBV18 | - | -
CASSLDRDNEQFF | TGTGCCAGCAGCCTGGACAGGGACAATGAGCAGTTCTTC | TRBJ2-1 | TRBV7-7 | TRBD1 | -
CASSETEGNTEAFF | TGTGCCAGCAGTGAAACAGAAGGAAACACTGAAGCTTTCTTT | TRBJ1-1 | TRBV2 | - | once
CAWSPQSGDPQHF | TGTGCCTGGAGTCCCCAATCAGGGGATCCCCAGCATTTT | TRBJ1-5 | TRBV30 | - | -
CASSFTGTGGETQYF | TGCGCCAGCAGCTTTACCGGGACAGGGGGAGAGACCCAGTACTTC | TRBJ2-5 | TRBV5-1 | TRBD1 | -
CASSPLLAGGVANEQFF | TGCGCCAGCTCGCCACTCTTAGCGGGAGGAGTAGCGAATGAGCAGTTCTTC | TRBJ2-1 | TRBV5-1 | TRBD2 | -
CASDGGTGNTEAFF | TGTGCCAGCGACGGTGGGACAGGGAATACTGAAGCTTTCTTT | TRBJ1-1 | TRBV6-1 | TRBD1 | -
CASSYSEDSYEQYF | TGTGCCAGCAGTTACTCCGAGGACAGCTACGAGCAGTACTTC | TRBJ2-7 | TRBV6-5 | - | few
CSAGGQRNGYTF | TGCAGCGCCGGCGGGCAAAGGAATGGCTACACCTTC | TRBJ1-2 | TRBV29-1 | - | -
CASSLWERSTEAFF | TGTGCCAGCAGTTTATGGGAGAGGAGCACTGAAGCTTTCTTT | TRBJ1-1 | TRBV27 | - | -
CASSYSETGSNEQFF | TGTGCCAGCAGTTACTCGGAGACAGGGTCCAATGAGCAGTTCTTC | TRBJ2-1 | TRBV6-5 | TRBD1 | -
CSAGGEGGYTF | TGCAGTGCGGGAGGGGAAGGCGGCTACACCTTC | TRBJ1-2 | TRBV20-1 | - | -
CASSERVGTGGQTQYF | TGTGCCAGCAGTGAAAGAGTAGGCACAGGGGGTCAGACCCAGTACTTC | TRBJ2-5 | TRBV6-1 | TRBD1 | few
CASSEPLLREQYF | TGTGCCAGCAGTGAACCTCTTCTTCGCGAGCAGTACTTC | TRBJ2-7 | TRBV25-1 | - | -
CASSPAEGANYGYTF | TGTGCCAGCTCACCTGCCGAGGGGGCAAACTATGGCTACACCTTC | TRBJ1-2 | TRBV18 | TRBD1 | -
CASSFGLGSSRSSYNEQFF | TGCGCCAGCAGCTTCGGACTAGGCTCTTCCCGAAGCTCCTACAATGAGCAGTTCTTC | TRBJ2-1 | TRBV5-1 | TRBD2 | once
CAWSFRTLGNTIYF | TGTGCCTGGAGTTTCCGGACACTAGGAAACACCATATATTTT | TRBJ1-3 | TRBV30 | - | -
CASSSLYEQYF | TGCGCCAGCAGCTCCCTCTACGAGCAGTACTTC | TRBJ2-7 | TRBV5-1 | - | -
CASSGGTGAFYEQYF | TGTGCCAGCAGCGGCGGGACAGGGGCTTTCTACGAGCAGTACTTC | TRBJ2-7 | TRBV5-6 | TRBD1 | -
CSVAGGAGETQYF | TGCAGCGTTGCCGGGGGGGCTGGAGAGACCCAGTACTTC | TRBJ2-5 | TRBV29-1 | TRBD2 | -
CAWSVVAGVTDTQYF | TGTGCCTGGAGTGTAGTAGCGGGAGTGACAGATACGCAGTATTTT | TRBJ2-3 | TRBV30 | TRBD2 | -
CSVHPGGRTEAFF | TGCAGCGTTCATCCAGGGGGTCGGACTGAAGCTTTCTTT | TRBJ1-1 | TRBV29-1 | TRBD1 | once
CASSPPSGASSGNTIYF | TGCGCCAGCAGCCCCCCCTCAGGGGCGTCCTCTGGAAACACCATATATTTT | TRBJ1-3 | TRBV23-1 | - | once
CASSLWRANQPQHF | TGTGCCAGCAGTTTGTGGAGGGCAAATCAGCCCCAGCATTTT | TRBJ1-5 | TRBV28 | - | few
CASSPGTEGQPQHF | TGTGCCAGCAGCCCCGGGACAGAGGGACAGCCCCAGCATTTT | TRBJ1-5 | TRBV7-9 | TRBD1 | few
CASSFGLSGPTDPRPNQPQHF | TGTGCCAGCAGTTTTGGTCTGTCGGGTCCGACAGACCCTCGACCCAATCAGCCCCAGCATTTT | TRBJ1-5 | TRBV28 | - | -
CASSQGTTGIYEQYF | TGCGCCAGCAGCCAAGGAACGACAGGGATCTACGAGCAGTACTTC | TRBJ2-7 | TRBV4-1 | TRBD1 | few
CASIDRANQETQYF | TGTGCCAGCATCGACAGGGCTAACCAAGAGACCCAGTACTTC | TRBJ2-5 | TRBV6-5 | TRBD1 | -
CASSSSRQGVTEAFF | TGTGCCAGCAGTTCCTCACGGCAGGGGGTCACTGAAGCTTTCTTT | TRBJ1-1 | TRBV6-6 | TRBD1 | -
CSAGGNGYTF | TGCAGCGCAGGGGGCAATGGCTACACCTTC | TRBJ1-2 | TRBV29-1 | TRBD1 | -
CASSFQGAGEKLFF | TGTGCCAGCAGCTTTCAGGGGGCAGGTGAAAAACTGTTTTTT | TRBJ1-4 | TRBV5-5 | TRBD1 | medium-sized
CASSQDVGLALEQFF | TGTGCCAGCAGCCAAGATGTCGGACTAGCCCTTGAGCAGTTCTTC | TRBJ2-1 | TRBV14 | TRBD2 | few
CASSLRIGYEQYF | TGTGCCAGCAGCTTGCGTATCGGCTACGAGCAGTACTTC | TRBJ2-7 | TRBV7-2 | - | -
CASSLSGAQPQHF | TGTGCCAGCAGCTTGAGTGGAGCCCAGCCCCAGCATTTT | TRBJ1-5 | TRBV11-2 | - | few
CVTGHTEAFF | TGTGTAACAGGGCACACTGAAGCTTTCTTT | TRBJ1-1 | TRBV28 | - | few
CASRISTGWEQYF | TGTGCCAGCAGGATTTCGACAGGGTGGGAGCAGTACTTC | TRBJ2-7 | TRBV7-9 | TRBD1 | once
CASNTGGSYNEQFF | TGTGCCAGCAATACAGGGGGCTCCTACAATGAGCAGTTCTTC | TRBJ2-1 | TRBV27 | TRBD1 | -
CASSYSRLAPDTQYF | TGTGCCAGCAGTTACTCGAGACTAGCCCCAGATACGCAGTATTTT | TRBJ2-3 | TRBV6-5 | TRBD2 | -
CASRFTTGEYQPQHF | TGTGCCAGCAGATTTACGACAGGGGAATATCAGCCCCAGCATTTT | TRBJ1-5 | TRBV28 | TRBD1 | -
CASSLTENTEAFF | TGTGCCAGCAGCTTAACAGAGAACACTGAAGCTTTCTTT | TRBJ1-1 | TRBV7-9 | - | -
CASSYQAGKMSNEQFF | TGCGCCAGCAGCTATCAAGCGGGAAAAATGAGCAATGAGCAGTTCTTC | TRBJ2-1 | TRBV10-2 | TRBD2 | -
CASSYSTGINEKLFF | TGTGCCAGCAGTTACTCGACGGGGATTAACGAAAAACTGTTTTTT | TRBJ1-4 | TRBV6-6 | - | few
CASSFGLADTQYF | TGTGCCAGCAGCTTCGGACTAGCAGATACGCAGTATTTT | TRBJ2-3 | TRBV7-3 | TRBD2 | few
CASSKTPGLAEETQYF | TGTGCCAGCAGTAAGACTCCGGGACTAGCGGAAGAGACCCAGTACTTC | TRBJ2-5 | TRBV11-2 | TRBD2 | -
CASKFYRENTGELFF | TGTGCCAGCAAGTTTTACAGGGAGAACACCGGGGAGCTGTTTTTT | TRBJ2-2 | TRBV6-1 | - | -
CASSLGGGEADTQYF | TGTGCCAGCAGCTTAGGTGGCGGGGAGGCAGATACGCAGTATTTT | TRBJ2-3 | TRBV7-7 | - | -
CASSLGGTEWSSPLHF | TGTGCCAGCAGCTTAGGCGGGACAGAGTGGAGTTCACCCCTCCACTTT | TRBJ1-6 | TRBV7-8 | TRBD1 | -
CASSLEQGTEAFF | TGTGCCAGCAGCTTAGAACAGGGAACTGAAGCTTTCTTT | TRBJ1-1 | TRBV11-2 | - | few
CASGARSNQPQHF | TGTGCCAGCGGGGCAAGGAGCAATCAGCCCCAGCATTTT | TRBJ1-5 | TRBV6-5 | - | few